A selection of T cell receptor beta chains follows, all from one sample in a study of T cells in Graves' hyperthyroidism and ophthalmopathy. TCRdb redid the calling of the multiplex PCR reads with MiXCR, one entry per CDR3 protein. The top ten clones hold approximately 23% of a sample with 300,000 to 350,000 distinct CDR3 sequences, 14% of them seen once. Sequences were obtained from blood. These receptors all stem from a woman aged 25 to 39 with Graves' hyperthyroidism. Both conserved end residues are part of each CDR3. The order of the fields is clone size, D gene, V gene, J gene, CDR3 protein, CDR3 DNA. A D gene is named only where the DNA matches it firmly. Size tells how often a clone was seen (once, few, many) or the class of an expanded clone, and some rows leave it out.

abundance: few
d_gene: NA
v_gene: TRBV28
j_gene: TRBJ1-1
CDR3aa: CASSPRPGNWAEAFF
CDR3nt: TGTGCCAGCAGTCCTCGGCCGGGGAATTGGGCTGAAGCTTTCTTT

abundance: few
d_gene: TRBD1
v_gene: TRBV7-2
j_gene: TRBJ2-3
CDR3aa: CASSPKLTGADTQYF
CDR3nt: TGTGCCAGCAGCCCAAAACTGACAGGGGCAGATACGCAGTATTTT

abundance: many
d_gene: NA
v_gene: TRBV2
j_gene: TRBJ2-7
CDR3aa: CASSWDPRTRSEQYF
CDR3nt: TGTGCCAGCAGTTGGGACCCCAGGACCAGGTCCGAGCAGTACTTC

abundance: many
d_gene: NA
v_gene: TRBV6-2/TRBV6-3
j_gene: TRBJ1-5
CDR3aa: CASLNRNQPQHF
CDR3nt: TGTGCCAGCCTCAATCGGAATCAGCCCCAGCATTTT

abundance: NA
d_gene: NA
v_gene: TRBV6-1
j_gene: TRBJ2-2
CDR3aa: CASIGTPNTGELFF
CDR3nt: TGTGCCAGCATCGGGACACCCAACACCGGGGAGCTGTTTTTT

abundance: many
d_gene: TRBD1
v_gene: TRBV2
j_gene: TRBJ2-7
CDR3aa: CASNQGAGEQYF
CDR3nt: TGTGCCAGCAACCAGGGGGCGGGGGAGCAGTACTTC

abundance: NA
d_gene: TRBD1
v_gene: TRBV3-1
j_gene: TRBJ1-4
CDR3aa: CASSPSGTATNEKLFF
CDR3nt: TGTGCCAGCAGCCCGAGCGGGACAGCAACTAATGAAAAACTGTTTTTT

abundance: many
d_gene: NA
v_gene: TRBV20-1
j_gene: TRBJ2-7
CDR3aa: CSARTVTGYEQYF
CDR3nt: TGCAGTGCTAGGACCGTCACGGGTTACGAGCAGTACTTC

abundance: many
d_gene: TRBD2
v_gene: TRBV11-2
j_gene: TRBJ2-7
CDR3aa: CASSLRAGGYEQYF
CDR3nt: TGTGCCAGCAGCTTACGGGCGGGGGGCTACGAGCAGTACTTC

abundance: NA
d_gene: NA
v_gene: TRBV19
j_gene: TRBJ2-2
CDR3aa: CASSIPATGELFF
CDR3nt: TGTGCCAGTAGTATCCCCGCCACCGGGGAGCTGTTTTTT

abundance: few
d_gene: TRBD2
v_gene: TRBV5-5
j_gene: TRBJ2-3
CDR3aa: CASSFLPGGITDTQYF
CDR3nt: TGTGCCAGCAGCTTTCTCCCGGGAGGGATCACAGATACGCAGTATTTT

abundance: NA
d_gene: TRBD2
v_gene: TRBV20-1
j_gene: TRBJ2-7
CDR3aa: CSARDPQTSGIAYEQYF
CDR3nt: TGCAGTGCTAGAGATCCCCAGACTAGCGGGATCGCCTACGAGCAGTACTTC

abundance: few
d_gene: NA
v_gene: TRBV29-1
j_gene: TRBJ1-3
CDR3aa: CSVDSGSGNTIYF
CDR3nt: TGCAGCGTTGACTCGGGATCTGGAAACACCATATATTTT

abundance: many
d_gene: TRBD1
v_gene: TRBV12-3/TRBV12-4
j_gene: TRBJ1-4
CDR3aa: CASSSLDRALFF
CDR3nt: TGTGCCAGCAGTTCCCTGGACAGGGCACTGTTTTTT

abundance: many
d_gene: TRBD2
v_gene: TRBV20-1
j_gene: TRBJ2-7
CDR3aa: CGAGTSGVLDYEQYF
CDR3nt: TGCGGTGCTGGGACTAGCGGGGTATTAGACTACGAGCAGTACTTC

abundance: NA
d_gene: NA
v_gene: TRBV10-2
j_gene: TRBJ1-3
CDR3aa: CASSAVPGSSKGSGSGNTIYF
CDR3nt: TGCGCCAGCAGTGCCGTACCCGGGTCCTCTAAGGGGAGCGGCTCTGGAAACACCATATATTTT

abundance: few
d_gene: TRBD2
v_gene: TRBV10-2
j_gene: TRBJ2-7
CDR3aa: CASTPGLAVSEQYF
CDR3nt: TGCGCCAGCACTCCGGGACTAGCTGTCTCCGAGCAGTACTTC

abundance: many
d_gene: NA
v_gene: TRBV2
j_gene: TRBJ2-3
CDR3aa: CASSEARTSADTQYF
CDR3nt: TGTGCCAGCAGTGAAGCGCGGACATCCGCAGATACGCAGTATTTT

abundance: NA
d_gene: TRBD2
v_gene: TRBV7-9
j_gene: TRBJ2-1
CDR3aa: CASSIGTSGRNEQFF
CDR3nt: TGTGCCAGCAGCATCGGGACTAGCGGGAGAAATGAGCAGTTCTTC

abundance: many
d_gene: NA
v_gene: TRBV24-1
j_gene: TRBJ2-1
CDR3aa: CATSDAGSSYNEQFF
CDR3nt: TGTGCCACCAGTGATGCAGGGAGCTCCTACAATGAGCAGTTCTTC

abundance: many
d_gene: TRBD1
v_gene: TRBV27
j_gene: TRBJ1-4
CDR3aa: CASRRQGAEKLFF
CDR3nt: TGTGCCAGCCGTCGACAGGGGGCGGAAAAACTGTTTTTT

abundance: many
d_gene: NA
v_gene: TRBV28
j_gene: TRBJ2-5
CDR3aa: CASSFKGPTEETQYF
CDR3nt: TGTGCCAGCAGTTTTAAGGGGCCTACAGAAGAGACCCAGTACTTC

abundance: few
d_gene: TRBD2
v_gene: TRBV5-4
j_gene: TRBJ2-7
CDR3aa: CASSLDPSGKSGEQYF
CDR3nt: TGTGCCAGCAGCTTGGATCCTAGCGGGAAAAGTGGCGAGCAGTACTTC

abundance: many
d_gene: TRBD2
v_gene: TRBV30
j_gene: TRBJ2-1
CDR3aa: CAWGLADYNEQFF
CDR3nt: TGTGCCTGGGGACTAGCGGATTACAATGAGCAGTTCTTC

abundance: few
d_gene: NA
v_gene: TRBV30
j_gene: TRBJ1-5
CDR3aa: CAWSPQGRNQPQHF
CDR3nt: TGTGCCTGGAGTCCCCAGGGTCGCAATCAGCCCCAGCATTTT

abundance: NA
d_gene: NA
v_gene: TRBV4-1
j_gene: TRBJ2-7
CDR3aa: CASSQETWDEQYF
CDR3nt: TGCGCCAGCAGCCAAGAAACCTGGGACGAGCAGTACTTC

abundance: many
d_gene: NA
v_gene: TRBV29-1
j_gene: TRBJ1-2
CDR3aa: CSVNKGAIFGYTF
CDR3nt: TGCAGCGTCAACAAAGGGGCCATATTCGGCTACACCTTC

abundance: few
d_gene: NA
v_gene: TRBV28
j_gene: TRBJ2-7
CDR3aa: CASSPGVVLTGYYEQYF
CDR3nt: TGTGCCAGCAGCCCAGGGGTGGTTCTAACGGGATACTACGAGCAGTACTTC

abundance: few
d_gene: TRBD2
v_gene: TRBV25-1
j_gene: TRBJ2-7
CDR3aa: CASSLPSGSSYEQYF
CDR3nt: TGTGCCAGCAGCCTCCCCAGCGGGAGTTCCTACGAGCAGTACTTC

abundance: many
d_gene: TRBD2
v_gene: TRBV19
j_gene: TRBJ2-1
CDR3aa: CATSEPGLAGGVGSNEQFF
CDR3nt: TGTGCCACTTCAGAGCCGGGACTAGCGGGAGGAGTGGGAAGCAATGAGCAGTTCTTC

abundance: many
d_gene: NA
v_gene: TRBV3-1
j_gene: TRBJ2-5
CDR3aa: CASSRLRGKETQYF
CDR3nt: TGTGCCAGCAGCCGGCTCCGCGGTAAAGAGACCCAGTACTTC

abundance: once
d_gene: NA
v_gene: TRBV2
j_gene: TRBJ2-1
CDR3aa: CASSVSPSPEQFF
CDR3nt: TGTGCCAGCAGTGTGTCTCCCTCTCCTGAGCAGTTCTTC